The present TCR beta chain was sequenced within a study of shared clonotypes between healthy human individuals. Findings and caveats of the study: Larger estimated richness was generally seen in naive subsets than in memory subsets.

CD4+ cells were split into CD45RA+ naive and CD45RA-negative memory subsets. V lost 7 bases to trimming and J lost 1 base; unmatched junction nucleotides: 2. Germline V gene lookup returns CDR1 LNHDA and CDR2 SQIVND (reference sequence). This CDR3 spans 14 amino acids. Of note for this clone: Its antigen is still unknown. The sample carries other DNA sequences with the same CDR3.

It was around 180 ng DNA, some 30,000 T cell genomes, that sorted-subset replicate PCRs used. Some clones are missing from TCRdb's copy, which holds only in-frame ones; the method was immunoSEQ multiplex PCR. Altogether approximately 2,000,000 clones are present, under 95% being singletons, with the ten largest covering about 0.36%. Sequencing used naive CD4+ T cells from PBMCs. Subset denoted: CD45RA+ positively selected. The TCR was taken from a man aged 18-30 years in good health. Some clones in this sample may be carry-over from other donors' samples. The chain has TRBV19 and TRBJ2-2, with TRBD1 matching over 8 bases. For the CDR3, the DNA is TGTGCCAGTATGGGGACAGGGAACACCGGGGAGCTGTTTTTT. It translates to CASMGTGNTGELFF.